The 24 T cell receptor beta chains listed next were all sequenced from one sample in a study of T cell repertoires in cytomegalovirus infection. Each CDR3 protein is one row after TCRdb ran MiXCR on the reads. This table has some 150,000 distinct CDR3 sequences, 5% to 6.5% appearing once. Sequenced: PBMCs. The receptors stem from a human donor in good health (CMV status not recorded). Some clones in this sample may be carry-over from other donors' samples.

This clonotype occurred many times. In nucleotides, the CDR3 is TGCGCCAGCAGCCTCCTCGCGACAGCTGGCTACACCTTC. Its translation is CASSLLATAGYTF. The rearrangement joins TRBV4-1 to TRBJ1-2, with a possible D match to TRBD1 (5 bases). V dropped 4 bases and J dropped 7 bases, with 13 bases sitting between them. The V gene's germline CDR1 is MGHRA and CDR2 YSYEKL. This CDR3 has 13 residues.

In the case of this clonotype: At one end the junction does not follow the germline gene, possibly because of a read error. The V call is TRBV29-1, the J call TRBJ2-1, with 10 positions matching TRBD1. CDR1 and CDR2 from the germline V gene are SQVTM and ANQGSEA. The CDR3 is made up of 14 amino acids. This chain's CDR3 is CSVEDRGRNNEQFF. CDR3 in DNA: TGCAGCGTAGAAGACAGGGGGCGCAACAATGAGCAGTTCTTC.

The chain has TRBV12-3 or TRBV12-4 and TRBJ1-1, with D hard to call. This CDR3 contains 12 residues. V was trimmed by 3 bases and J by 7 bases, leaving 9 bases between them. In nucleotides, the CDR3 is TGTGCCAGCAGTTTTACCCTCTTTGAAGCTTTCTTT. Encoded protein: CASSFTLFEAFF.

The rearrangement links TRBV23-1 to TRBJ1-5, with D possibly matching TRBD1 (5 bases). TRBV23-1 is identified as an open reading frame with a role that is uncertain. Between the trimmed V and J ends, which lost 0 bases and 0 bases, there was a span of 15 bases. There are 18 residues in the CDR3. This chain's CDR3 is CASSQSRNRSYSNQPQHF. As DNA, the CDR3 is TGCGCCAGCAGTCAATCTAGGAACAGGAGTTATAGCAATCAGCCCCAGCATTTT.

This clonotype showed up many times. The J gene is TRBJ1-5, the V gene TRBV29-1; D might be TRBD1 (5 bases). The CDR3 consists of 13 residues. The V gene lost 6 bases and the J gene lost 4 bases, with 13 bases spanning the gap. Germline V gene data show CDR1 as SQVTM and CDR2 as ANQGSEA. CDR3 sequence (DNA): TGCAGCGTAAGGACCAGGGATAATCAGCCCCAGCATTTT. Amino acid sequence: CSVRTRDNQPQHF. The variable domain in full, with the rest retrieved from reference TRBV29-1 and TRBJ1-5, is SAVISQKPSRDICQRGTSLTIQCQVDSQVTMMFWYRQQPGQSLTLIATANQGSEATYESGFVIDKFPISRPNLTFSTLTVSNMSPEDSSIYLCSVRTRDNQPQHFGDGTRLSIL.

This clonotype has ten or more counts. The gene calls are TRBV20-1 and TRBJ2-5; D might be TRBD2 (5 bases). The CDR3 covers 14 residues. V lost 3 bases and J 3 bases, leaving 14 bases between the germline ends. Germline V gives CDR1 DFQATT, CDR2 SNEGSKA (reference sequence). CDR3 amino acids: CSARRPGVKETQYF. Here the CDR3 DNA reads TGCAGTGCTAGGAGGCCCGGGGTTAAAGAGACCCAGTACTTC.

Many counts were recorded for this clonotype. One end of the junction fails to match germline, which may point to a read error. The CDR3 region has the DNA TGTGCCAGCAACCAACTGGAAAGGGCGAACACTGAAGCTTTCTTT. Amino acids: CASNQLERANTEAFF. The chain uses TRBV4-2 and TRBJ1-1; D is uncertain. The length of the CDR3 is 15 residues. Germline V gene sequence: CDR1 LGHNA, CDR2 YNFKEQ.

This clonotype has a count of ten or more. The J gene is TRBJ2-2, the V gene TRBV24-1; TRBD2 aligns across 14 bases. Losses at the gene ends were 4 bases for V and 6 bases for J; bases not matched to a gene: 15. This CDR3 comprises 20 residues. Germline CDR1 and CDR2: KGHDR and SFDVKD. In nucleotides, the CDR3 is TGTGCCACCAGTGACTCTGGGACTAGCGGGGGAACCTGGCGGGCCGGGGAGCTGTTTTTT. Its translation: CATSDSGTSGGTWRAGELFF.

This clonotype was recorded many times. V and J are TRBV7-2 and TRBJ1-1, with D uncertain. There are 16 residues in the CDR3. V was pared by 6 bases and J by 0 bases, with 17 bases between. In germline, CDR1 is SGHTA, CDR2 FQGNSA. The CDR3 DNA reads as TGTGCCAGCAGTTCGAGACCGACGGGGATGAACACTGAAGCTTTCTTT. Residues: CASSSRPTGMNTEAFF.

This clonotype was counted many times. The gene calls are TRBV15 and TRBJ1-4; the match to TRBD1 covers 7 bases. Germline values: CDR1 LNHNV, CDR2 YYDKDF (reference sequence). This CDR3 comprises 17 residues. V trimming: 0 bases; J trimming: 4 bases; junction bases outside the gene matches: 8. CDR3 sequence (DNA): TGTGCCACCAGCAGAGACGGCGACAGGGTTCGTAATGAAAAACTGTTTTTT. Protein product: CATSRDGDRVRNEKLFF.

There are a few counts of this clonotype. The rearrangement joins TRBV13 to TRBJ1-1, with D hard to call. V lost 5 bases and J lost 4, with 14 bases in between. Germline V lookup: CDR1 PRHDT, CDR2 FYEKMQ (reference sequence). CDR3 length: 14 residues. The CDR3 sequence is CASSLLGRGTEAFF. For the CDR3, the DNA is TGTGCCAGCAGCCTACTTGGACGAGGCACTGAAGCTTTCTTT.

This clonotype was seen at least ten times. V usage is TRBV6-5 and J usage is TRBJ1-1; weak D call: TRBD1 (6 bases). The CDR3 loop spans 16 amino acids. From germline, CDR1 is MNHEY and CDR2 SVGAGI. V was trimmed by 6 bases and J by 0 bases, leaving 17 bases between them. CDR3 sequence (DNA): TGTGCCAGCAGCCCACAGGGATGGTACATGAACACTGAAGCTTTCTTT. This sequence encodes CASSPQGWYMNTEAFF.

In this sample, this clonotype turned up many times. This sequence joins TRBV7-2 and TRBJ2-7, with 7 nucleotides matching TRBD1. The CDR3 extends over 16 amino acids. Losses at the gene ends were 5 bases for V and 0 bases for J; bases not matched to a gene: 10. Germline loops: CDR1 SGHTA, CDR2 FQGNSA. For the CDR3, the DNA is TGTGCCAGCAGCCCTCGGGACAGTTCGAGCTCCTACGAGCAGTACTTC. This codes for CASSPRDSSSSYEQYF.

The J gene is TRBJ2-2, the V gene TRBV7-3; 7 nucleotides agree with TRBD1. CDR1 is SGHTA and CDR2 is FQGTGA in the germline V gene. The CDR3 is 15 residues long. The trim removed 6 bases at V and 0 bases at J, leaving 4 bases unmatched. CDR3 residues: CASRAGTANTGELFF. In nucleotides, the CDR3 is TGTGCCAGCAGGGCCGGGACAGCGAACACCGGGGAGCTGTTTTTT.

This clonotype was seen ten or more times. In DNA form, the CDR3 reads TGTGCCAGCAGCCAGGACAGGGATCTCCAGCCCCAGCATTTT. This translates into CASSQDRDLQPQHF. The genes are TRBV7-2 and TRBJ1-5; 8 bases are a match to TRBD1. Trimming took 5 bases from V and 7 from J; bases not matched to a gene: 7. CDR3 size: 14 residues. Germline V CDR1 and CDR2: SGHTA, FQGNSA.

At least ten counts were recorded for this clonotype. The chain uses TRBV5-4 and TRBJ1-4; D gene ambiguous. The CDR3 is 14 amino acids. Trimming left V 1 base short and J 8 bases short, with 12 bases between. Germline V lookup: CDR1 SGHNT, CDR2 YYREEE (reference sequence). The CDR3 DNA is TGTGCCAGCAGCTTGCCCGGGCGGCGGGAAAAACTGTTTTTT. It specifies CASSLPGRREKLFF.

The chain carries TRBV5-1 and TRBJ1-2; 7 bases line up with TRBD1. Looked up from germline, CDR1 is SGHRS and CDR2 is YFSETQ. V shed 2 bases, J shed 5 bases, and the junction held 3 bases outside the gene matches. The CDR3 consists of 13 residues. The CDR3 DNA sequence: TGCGCCAGCAGCTTTACAGGGGAATATGGCTACACCTTC. Protein: CASSFTGEYGYTF.

This clonotype has only a few counts. The chain links TRBV6-6 to TRBJ1-3, with 7 bases that match TRBD1. The J segment lost 0 bases and the V segment lost 9 bases, leaving 5 bases of the junction unmatched. The CDR3 has 14 residues. Germline V gene lookup returns CDR1 MNHNY and CDR2 SVGAGI (reference sequence). CDR3 protein: CASMAGGSGNTIYF. The CDR3 region has the DNA TGTGCCAGTATGGCAGGGGGCTCTGGAAACACCATATATTTT.

The chain joins TRBV20-1 to TRBJ2-3; D may match TRBD1 or TRBD2 (7 bases each). CDR3 size: 16 residues. V dropped 0 bases and J dropped 0 bases, with 13 bases sitting between them. Germline CDR1 reads DFQATT; CDR2 reads SNEGSKA (reference sequence). The CDR3 sequence: CSARDRGGLSTDTQYF. The CDR3 coding sequence is TGCAGTGCTAGAGACAGGGGGGGCCTTAGCACAGATACGCAGTATTTT.

The chain links TRBV5-4 to TRBJ1-1; no firm D call. The CDR3 consists of 12 residues. Germline assignment: CDR1 SGHNT and CDR2 YYREEE (reference sequence). The ends were cut back, 4 bases at V and 1 base at J, with 5 bases in the middle. CDR3 bases: TGTGCCAGCAGCGACAAGAACACTGAAGCTTTCTTT. It yields the protein CASSDKNTEAFF.

This clonotype was observed many times. The CDR3 here is CASSTQGGNTEAFF. The CDR3 region has the DNA TGTGCCAGCAGCACGCAGGGGGGGAACACTGAAGCTTTCTTT. This sequence joins TRBV13 and TRBJ1-1, with 7 bases fitting TRBD1. The CDR3 extends over 14 amino acids. Germline assignment: CDR1 PRHDT and CDR2 FYEKMQ (reference sequence). The trim removed 5 bases at V and 1 base at J, leaving 4 bases unmatched.

This clonotype has a handful of counts. The J gene is TRBJ1-4, the V gene TRBV20-1; D gene unclear. Germline assignment: CDR1 DFQATT and CDR2 SNEGSKA (reference sequence). With 3 bases removed from V and 8 bases from J, the gap between germline ends came to 16 bases. The CDR3 loop spans 14 amino acids. In DNA form, the CDR3 reads TGCAGTGCTAGCAAGCCCGGGTCAGACGAAAAACTGTTTTTT. Amino acid sequence: CSASKPGSDEKLFF.

The sample holds many counts of this clonotype. The CDR3 nucleotides are TGTGCCAGCAGCTTCCGGGGCGGGGGGGCCACAGATACGCAGTATTTT. Protein sequence: CASSFRGGGATDTQYF. The chain joins TRBV7-2 to TRBJ2-3, with 9 nucleotides matching TRBD2. Germline CDR1 and CDR2: SGHTA and FQGNSA. This CDR3 has 16 residues. With V trimmed by 3 bases and J by 2 bases, 6 bases remained unmatched.

This clonotype was seen at least ten times. The V gene is TRBV7-9, the J gene TRBJ2-7; D is possibly TRBD1 (6 bases). The CDR3 totals 16 residues. Germline CDR1 is SEHNR and CDR2 is FQNEAQ (reference sequence). Trimming shortened V by 5 bases and J by 2 bases, and 19 bases separated the two germline ends. The CDR3 bases are TGTGCCAGCAGCCCTGGTCAGGGGAGAATAGCCTACGAGCAGTACTTC. It codes for CASSPGQGRIAYEQYF.